Listed below are T cell receptor beta chains from one sample, sequenced in a study of T cells in Graves' hyperthyroidism and ophthalmopathy. TCRdb re-derived calls from the multiplex PCR reads in MiXCR, one entry per CDR3 protein. Of under 700,000 distinct CDR3 sequences listed, 40% to 55% are singletons. Specimen: peripheral blood or thyroid tissue (not recorded which). The receptors originated from a young woman with Graves' hyperthyroidism. Both conserved end residues are part of each CDR3. The D gene is left open where the match is weak. Expanded clones get a size class; other rows say once, few or many, or leave the size out.

TRBJ2-6,-,TRBV15,-,TGTGCCACCAGCAGAGGGACTTCTTCGGCCAACGTCCTGACTTTC,CATSRGTSSANVLTF
TRBJ1-2,-,TRBV25-1,TRBD1,TGTGCCAGCAGTTACTCCTCGACAGGGGGCCGGGATGGCTACACCTTC,CASSYSSTGGRDGYTF
TRBJ1-5,-,TRBV15,-,TGTGCCACCAGCAGTGGACAGTACAATCAGCCCCAGCATTTT,CATSSGQYNQPQHF
TRBJ1-1,few,TRBV7-9,-,TGTGCCAGCAGTTCCGGGTCCAACACTGAAGCTTTCTTT,CASSSGSNTEAFF
TRBJ1-1,many,TRBV2,-,TGTGCCAGCAGTGGCCCTATGAACACTGAAGCTTTCTTT,CASSGPMNTEAFF
TRBJ1-3,many,TRBV7-8,-,TGTGCCAGCAGCCCTAGTTTCGGAAACACCATATATTTT,CASSPSFGNTIYF
TRBJ2-7,-,TRBV2,TRBD1,TGTGCCAGCAGTGTGGACAGGGAGGTCTACGAGCAGTACTTC,CASSVDREVYEQYF
TRBJ1-1,many,TRBV29-1,TRBD1,TGCAGCGTGACAGGGATATTTGGGACTGAAGCTTTCTTT,CSVTGIFGTEAFF
TRBJ2-2,-,TRBV20-1,-,TGCAGTGCTAGGGCCGGGTCCCCGAACACCGGGGAGCTGTTTTTT,CSARAGSPNTGELFF
TRBJ2-5,few,TRBV5-1,-,TGCGCCAGCAGCGGCGGGGGCGGCCAAGAGACCCAGTACTTC,CASSGGGGQETQYF
TRBJ2-7,-,TRBV5-1,-,TGCGCCAGCAGGAACCCAGGGTTTCCGCTCGAGCAGTACTTC,CASRNPGFPLEQYF
TRBJ2-7,-,TRBV13,TRBD2,TGTGCCAGCAGCTTATCTGAGGCTAGCGGGAGTCTACACGAGCAGTACTTC,CASSLSEASGSLHEQYF
TRBJ1-6,-,TRBV10-3,TRBD1,TGTGCCAGCAGCGCCGGGACAGGCCGTCAGCGACTAAATTCACCCCTCCACTTT,CASSAGTGRQRLNSPLHF
TRBJ2-5,-,TRBV29-1,TRBD2,TGCAGCGTTGTAGCGGGGAGCATGGAGACCCAGTACTTC,CSVVAGSMETQYF
TRBJ2-7,-,TRBV5-5,TRBD2,TGCGCCAGCAGCCCCACACTAGCGGGAGTTAACGAGCAGTACTTC,CASSPTLAGVNEQYF
TRBJ1-5,-,TRBV2,-,TGTGCCAGCAGTGACCGGGACGAATATCAGCCCCAGCATTTT,CASSDRDEYQPQHF
TRBJ1-2,-,TRBV7-9,-,TGTGCCAGCAGTTGGGACGATGGCTACACCTTC,CASSWDDGYTF
TRBJ2-2,few,TRBV25-1,TRBD1,TGTGCCAGCAGACAGGGGGCTAACACCGGGGAGCTGTTTTTT,CASRQGANTGELFF
TRBJ1-2,-,TRBV2,TRBD1,TGTGCCAGCAAGTTGACAGGGGGATCCTATGGCTACACCTTC,CASKLTGGSYGYTF
TRBJ1-4,few,TRBV7-8,-,TGTGCCAGCAGCTTAGGTGGCGGGTTTACTAATGAAAAACTGTTTTTT,CASSLGGGFTNEKLFF
TRBJ2-7,-,TRBV7-8,-,TGTGCCAGCAGCCCAGCCCCTGAAGGACTCTACGAGCAGTACTTC,CASSPAPEGLYEQYF
TRBJ2-7,-,TRBV2,-,TGTGCCAGCAGTGAGCAGGGGTCTCCCTACGAGCAGTACTTC,CASSEQGSPYEQYF
TRBJ2-5,once,TRBV20-1,TRBD2,TGCAGTGCCCTCTGGTGGAGCGGGAGACAAGAGACCCAGTACTTC,CSALWWSGRQETQYF
TRBJ2-7,-,TRBV2,-,TGTGCCAGCAGTTACTACGGGGGCGAGCAGTACTTC,CASSYYGGEQYF
TRBJ1-2,few,TRBV19,TRBD1,TGTGCCAGTGGGACAGGGGGGTCTGGCTACACCTTC,CASGTGGSGYTF
TRBJ1-1,-,TRBV2,TRBD1,TGTGCCAGCAGTTACCCGCTGGGGGACAGAACGAACACTGAAGCTTTCTTT,CASSYPLGDRTNTEAFF
TRBJ1-4,-,TRBV20-1,-,TGCAGTGCTACCGAAAACAGGGTTCTTGCGGGTGAAAAACTGTTTTTT,CSATENRVLAGEKLFF
TRBJ1-1,-,TRBV20-1,-,TGCAGTGCTAGAGACGACACTGAAGCTTTCTTT,CSARDDTEAFF
TRBJ2-5,-,TRBV20-1,TRBD1,TGCAGTGCTAGAGGCCTCGGGACAGAACAAGAGACCCAGTACTTC,CSARGLGTEQETQYF
TRBJ2-7,many,TRBV7-9,-,TGTGCCAGCAGCTTAGGGGCAGACTACGAGCAGTACTTC,CASSLGADYEQYF
TRBJ2-7,few,TRBV2,-,TGTGCCAGCAGTTACAAGACTCTATACGATCTCGAGCAGTACTTC,CASSYKTLYDLEQYF
TRBJ1-4,many,TRBV7-2,-,TGTGCCAGCAGCACGAGGGGGGCCCAAGGTGAAAAACTGTTTTTT,CASSTRGAQGEKLFF